This is a list of T cell receptor beta chains from one sample in a study of blood T cell repertoires in COVID-19. Profiling relied on immunoSEQ multiplex PCR, and the TCRdb table lists in-frame clones only, not all of them. This table holds over 85,000 clones, 80% to 90% found once. The sample taken for sequencing was peripheral blood. Receptors originate from a human donor in a cohort sampled during active COVID-19. Both conserved end residues are part of each CDR3. D genes are given only for firm matches. Clone sizes are given selectively: once, few, many, or a class where the clone is expanded.

D gene: TRBD2
clone size: .
V gene: TRBV18
J gene: TRBJ2-6
CDR3 DNA: TGTGCCAGCTCACCATCGACGCTAGCGGGACTCTCTGGGGCCAACGTCCTGACTTTC
CDR3 protein: CASSPSTLAGLSGANVLTF

D gene: TRBD1
clone size: .
V gene: TRBV6-5
J gene: TRBJ2-1
CDR3 DNA: TGTGCCAGCAGTTATCGGGACAGAGCTTACAATGAGCAGTTCTTC
CDR3 protein: CASSYRDRAYNEQFF

D gene: .
clone size: .
V gene: TRBV5-6
J gene: TRBJ1-2
CDR3 DNA: TGTGCCAGCAGCTTAAGACAGTTCAAGCGGGGTGGCTACACCTTC
CDR3 protein: CASSLRQFKRGGYTF

D gene: .
clone size: .
V gene: TRBV5-4
J gene: TRBJ1-6
CDR3 DNA: TGTGCCAGCAGCTTGGTTCAGGGAGGAGAATCACCCCTCCACTTT
CDR3 protein: CASSLVQGGESPLHF

D gene: .
clone size: once
V gene: TRBV15
J gene: TRBJ2-7
CDR3 DNA: TGTGCCACCAGCAGAGTTGGGACTCCTTCCTACGAGCAGTACTTC
CDR3 protein: CATSRVGTPSYEQYF

D gene: .
clone size: .
V gene: TRBV6-5
J gene: TRBJ2-3
CDR3 DNA: TGTGCCAGCAGGAGCTTTAGCACAGATACGCAGTATTTT
CDR3 protein: CASRSFSTDTQYF

D gene: TRBD2
clone size: .
V gene: TRBV7-2
J gene: TRBJ2-2
CDR3 DNA: TGTGCCAGCAGCTGGCCCGGGGTAGCGGGAGCCGGGGAGCTGTTTTTT
CDR3 protein: CASSWPGVAGAGELFF

D gene: TRBD2
clone size: .
V gene: TRBV7-9
J gene: TRBJ2-7
CDR3 DNA: TGTGCCAGCAGCTTAGGAGCGGGAGGGCCAATCTCAGATGAGCAGTACTTC
CDR3 protein: CASSLGAGGPISDEQYF

D gene: .
clone size: .
V gene: TRBV6-6
J gene: TRBJ1-5
CDR3 DNA: TGTGCCAGCAGTTACTCTAGGGGAAGCAATCAGCCCCAGCATTTT
CDR3 protein: CASSYSRGSNQPQHF

D gene: .
clone size: .
V gene: TRBV11-2
J gene: TRBJ2-7
CDR3 DNA: TGTGCCAGCAGCTCCCCCCCACGGGAGCAGTACTTC
CDR3 protein: CASSSPPREQYF

D gene: .
clone size: .
V gene: TRBV18
J gene: TRBJ1-5
CDR3 DNA: TGTGCCAGCTCACGAACAGGGAGTAGCAATCAGCCCCAGCATTTT
CDR3 protein: CASSRTGSSNQPQHF

D gene: TRBD1
clone size: once
V gene: TRBV13
J gene: TRBJ1-1
CDR3 DNA: TGTGCCAGCAGCTCGTGGGACAGGGCAGTGAACACTGAAGCTTTCTTT
CDR3 protein: CASSSWDRAVNTEAFF

D gene: .
clone size: .
V gene: TRBV19
J gene: TRBJ1-1
CDR3 DNA: TGTGCCAGTAGTACCTTCATAAGGGGCATGAACACTGAAGCTTTCTTT
CDR3 protein: CASSTFIRGMNTEAFF

D gene: TRBD1
clone size: once
V gene: TRBV11-2
J gene: TRBJ2-7
CDR3 DNA: TGTGCCAGCAGCTTAAGTCCCGGGACAGGGGGCTTCGACGAGCAGTACTTC
CDR3 protein: CASSLSPGTGGFDEQYF

D gene: .
clone size: .
V gene: TRBV11-2
J gene: TRBJ2-7
CDR3 DNA: TGTGCCAGCAGCCCTAACCGTTTCGAGCAGTACTTC
CDR3 protein: CASSPNRFEQYF

D gene: TRBD2
clone size: once
V gene: TRBV28
J gene: TRBJ2-7
CDR3 DNA: TGTGCCAGCAGTAGCGGGGCCTCCTACGAGCAGTACTTC
CDR3 protein: CASSSGASYEQYF

D gene: TRBD1
clone size: .
V gene: TRBV19
J gene: TRBJ1-2
CDR3 DNA: TGTGCCAGTAGTCCCTTAGGACAGGGGGCGACCTATACCACTAACTATGGCTACACCTTC
CDR3 protein: CASSPLGQGATYTTNYGYTF

D gene: TRBD1
clone size: .
V gene: TRBV20-1
J gene: TRBJ2-7
CDR3 DNA: TGCAGTGCTAGTTCGCGACAGGGGAATTACGAGCAGTACTTC
CDR3 protein: CSASSRQGNYEQYF

D gene: .
clone size: once
V gene: TRBV11-2
J gene: TRBJ1-4
CDR3 DNA: TGTGCCAGCAGTTCTACAGGGTCAACTAATGAAAAACTGTTTTTT
CDR3 protein: CASSSTGSTNEKLFF

D gene: .
clone size: .
V gene: TRBV28
J gene: TRBJ1-5
CDR3 DNA: TGTGCCAGCAGTTCGATGGGCAGGGGCAATCAGCCCCAGCATTTT
CDR3 protein: CASSSMGRGNQPQHF

D gene: .
clone size: once
V gene: TRBV30
J gene: TRBJ1-2
CDR3 DNA: TGTGCCTCCCTGAGGCAGGGGAGGGGGGGCTACACCTTC
CDR3 protein: CASLRQGRGGYTF

D gene: .
clone size: few
V gene: TRBV7-6
J gene: TRBJ2-3
CDR3 DNA: TGTGCCAGCAGCCCATTACTAGCTAATACGCAGTATTTT
CDR3 protein: CASSPLLANTQYF

D gene: .
clone size: .
V gene: TRBV6-5
J gene: TRBJ1-3
CDR3 DNA: TGTGCCAGCAAGGGGGTTGCTGGAAACACCATATATTTT
CDR3 protein: CASKGVAGNTIYF

D gene: .
clone size: .
V gene: TRBV10-3
J gene: TRBJ2-5
CDR3 DNA: TGTGCCATCAGTGCAGTGGCGGTAGGGACCCAGTACTTC
CDR3 protein: CAISAVAVGTQYF

D gene: TRBD2
clone size: .
V gene: TRBV7-2
J gene: TRBJ2-5
CDR3 DNA: TGTGCCAGCAGCCTTAGCGGGGCCGTGTCCCAGTACTTC
CDR3 protein: CASSLSGAVSQYF

D gene: TRBD1
clone size: .
V gene: TRBV27
J gene: TRBJ2-3
CDR3 DNA: TGTGCCAGCAGTTTGTCACAGGGGGCCAAAGGCACAGATACGCAGTATTTT
CDR3 protein: CASSLSQGAKGTDTQYF

D gene: TRBD1
clone size: .
V gene: TRBV7-3
J gene: TRBJ1-2
CDR3 DNA: TGTGCCAGCAGCCCAAGGGGGTGGGGGACAGGTGGCTATGGCTACACCTTC
CDR3 protein: CASSPRGWGTGGYGYTF

D gene: .
clone size: .
V gene: TRBV7-3
J gene: TRBJ2-1
CDR3 DNA: TGTGCCAGCAGCTTGGTCTCTACGGATGAGCAGTTCTTC
CDR3 protein: CASSLVSTDEQFF

D gene: .
clone size: .
V gene: TRBV5-5
J gene: TRBJ1-2
CDR3 DNA: TGTGCCAGCAGCTTGGCGCCGGAAGGCGGCGGCTACACCTTC
CDR3 protein: CASSLAPEGGGYTF